The TCR beta chain described here comes from a study of OX40 agonist ivuxolimab in advanced cancers. CDR1 is SGDLS, CDR2 YYNGEE, per germline. This CDR3 has 14 amino acids. V was trimmed by 4 bases and J by 6 bases, leaving 14 bases between them. Study observations and caveats: Among the lowest peripheral clonal expansion occurred in 0.1-3.0 mg/kg partial responders.

In regard to this clone: The antigen is undetermined.

The method was immunoSEQ multiplex PCR; TCRdb's version includes in-frame clones alone and lacks a portion of them. The table has about 82,000 clones, roughly nine tenths seen once. The clonotype was recovered from an adult with an advanced solid tumor such as melanoma, head and neck, liver or kidney cancer. V and J are TRBV9 and TRBJ2-1; the D gene is possibly TRBD1 (6 bases). The source was CD4+ or CD8+ T cells sorted from blood, collected in a trial of the OX40 agonist ivuxolimab. The CDR3 sequence: CASSPRTVRNEQFF. CDR3 nucleotide sequence: TGTGCCAGCAGCCCGCGGACAGTCCGCAATGAGCAGTTCTTC.